One and the same sample provided the 9 T cell receptor beta chains below, sequenced in a study of tumor-infiltrating lymphocytes in oesophageal squamous cell carcinoma. TCRdb independently ran MiXCR on the PCR reads; one entry per CDR3 protein. The sample yields roughly 15,000 distinct CDR3 sequences, more than 50% seen once. The specimen was esophageal tumor tissue. These receptors all stem from a male donor with esophageal squamous cell carcinoma.

The chain carries TRBV12-3 or TRBV12-4 and TRBJ2-7; D possibly corresponds to TRBD1 (5 bases). Matching the DNA end better, TRBJ2-1 makes the J call doubtful. This CDR3 is built from 16 residues. CDR3 coding DNA: TGTGCCAGCAGTCTTAGCCTTTCAGGGAAGGGCAATGAGCAGTTCTTC. It codes for CASSLSLSGKGNEQFF.

This clonotype has at least ten counts. This chain uses TRBV6-1 with TRBJ2-7; D may be TRBD1 or TRBD2 (5 bases each). The V and J ends lost 1 base and 6 bases respectively, with 13 bases between them. Germline values: CDR1 MNHNS, CDR2 SASEGT. CDR3 length: 14 amino acids. CDR3: CASSEGRGGPEQYF. CDR3 coding DNA: TGTGCCAGCAGTGAAGGACGGGGCGGGCCCGAGCAGTACTTC.

This clonotype was observed a few times. The V gene is TRBV12-3 or TRBV12-4, the J gene TRBJ2-3; a possible D gene is TRBD1 (5 bases). Near its end, the DNA agrees better with TRBJ2-1, so the J call may be wrong. This CDR3 contains 13 residues. The DNA of the CDR3 is TGTGCCAGCAGTTGGGCCTCTGCAGGGGAGCAGTTCTTC. As protein: CASSWASAGEQFF.

This clonotype turned up a few times. The DNA of the CDR3 is TGTGCCAGCAGCTTAGGTGGCAGGGGAAGCTACAATGAGCAGTTCTTC. The encoded protein is CASSLGGRGSYNEQFF. The chain has TRBV7-2 and TRBJ2-5, with a possible D match to TRBD1 (6 bases). The J call may be in error: the DNA end matches TRBJ2-1 better. The CDR3 is 16 amino acids. Germline-derived CDR1 and CDR2 are SGHTA and FQGNSA.

To note about this clonotype: Since the CDR3 does not end with the conserved phenylalanine or tryptophan, this likely comes from a read error. It is unclear where the CDR3 begins or ends on the DNA, so no DNA is shown, and the CDR3 is as TCRdb lists it. The V and J genes are TRBV12-3 or TRBV12-4 and TRBJ2-6; the table's D call of TRBD1 was not tested on the DNA. A total of 18 residues make up the CDR3, ends included. CDR3 region: CASSLGGTGGTYEQYFGA.

This clonotype was found once. The genes are TRBV2 and TRBJ2-7, with 8 bases that match TRBD1. This CDR3 has 13 amino acids. After removal of 5 bases from V and 5 bases from J, the junction contained 5 bases not matched to a gene. The germline CDR1 and CDR2 sequences are SNHLY and FYNNEI. CDR3 bases: TGTGCCAGCAGTAGGACAGGGCCAAACGAGCAGTACTTC. This translates into CASSRTGPNEQYF.

Note on this clonotype: Mismatch with germline at one junction end may stem from a read error. The chain is built from TRBV6-2 or TRBV6-3 and TRBJ2-7; D gene ambiguous. The CDR3 contains 14 residues. In germline, CDR1 is MNHEY, CDR2 SVGEGT. CDR3 region: CASSQPDHSNEQYF. In DNA form, the CDR3 reads TGTGCCAGCAGTCAACCGGACCACTCCAACGAGCAGTACTTC.

This clonotype was seen at least ten times. This chain connects TRBV7-2 to TRBJ1-3; 7 positions agree with TRBD1. CDR1 and CDR2 (germline): SGHTA, FQGNSA. Germline trimming cut 6 bases from V and 3 bases from J; bases unmatched to any gene: 8. The CDR3 is 15 residues long. CDR3 sequence (DNA): TGTGCCAGCAGTGGGGGGGGACAGAATGGAAACACCATATATTTT. Translation: CASSGGGQNGNTIYF.

The V and J genes are TRBV29-1 and TRBJ2-3; TRBD2 might be the D (6 bases). V lost 7 bases, J lost 8 bases, and 25 bases lay in between. This CDR3 has 15 amino acids. Per the germline V gene, CDR1 is SQVTM and CDR2 is ANQGSEA. The CDR3 nucleotides are TGCAGCGCCCGAGTCGGGACTGCGACCCCGGGTACGCAGTATTTT. As protein: CSARVGTATPGTQYF.